A single sample is the source of the 13 T cell receptor beta chains below, sequenced in a study of long-term antiretroviral therapy in people with HIV. At the survey level, the v3.0 immunoSEQ assay was run. Profiling relied on immunoSEQ multiplex PCR, and the TCRdb table lists in-frame clones only, not all of them. The table lists tens of thousands of clones, 65% to 75% of them singletons, with about 3.5% in the top ten. The sequencing here drew on unsorted PBMCs, taken 3 years after starting antiretroviral therapy. The receptor set was obtained from a man aged 50-59 years with HIV.

The J gene is TRBJ2-2, the V gene TRBV5-1; 10 positions match TRBD1. The CDR3 has 15 residues. V lost 3 bases to trimming and J lost 7 bases; unmatched junction nucleotides: 6. CDR1 and CDR2 (germline): SGHRS, YFSETQ. CDR3 sequence (DNA): TGCGCCAGCAGCTCCGGGACAGGGGCGAGCGGGGAGCTGTTTTTT. Translated: CASSSGTGASGELFF. Combining the CDR3 with reference TRBV5-1 and TRBJ2-2 gives the whole variable domain KAGVTQTPRYLIKTRGQQVTLSCSPISGHRSVSWYQQTPGQGLQFLFEYFSETQRNKGNFPGRFSGRQFSNSRSEMNVSTLELGDSALYLCASSSGTGASGELFFGEGSRLTVL.

V usage is TRBV6-5 and J usage is TRBJ1-1, with a tentative D call TRBD1 (5 bases). The CDR3 runs to 13 residues. Looked up from germline, CDR1 is MNHEY and CDR2 is SVGAGI. V dropped 2 bases and J dropped 3 bases, with 7 bases sitting between them. CDR3 nucleotides: TGTGCCAGCAGTTACGGGGGGGACACTGAAGCTTTCTTT. Its translation is CASSYGGDTEAFF.

This clone is a singleton in its sample. This chain links TRBV15 with TRBJ1-6; no reliable D call. The CDR3 extends over 14 amino acids. Germline V lookup: CDR1 LNHNV, CDR2 YYDKDF (reference sequence). Trimming removed 5 bases at V and 6 bases at J, with 11 bases between. The CDR3 is CATSGTARNSPLHF. CDR3 nucleotide sequence: TGTGCCACCAGCGGAACAGCCCGTAATTCACCCCTCCACTTT.

This rearrangement joins TRBV10-3 to TRBJ1-1; D is possibly TRBD1 (5 bases). This CDR3 contains 12 residues. Germline values: CDR1 ENHRY, CDR2 SYGVKD. V lost 10 bases, J lost 0 bases, and 9 bases lay in between. The CDR3 DNA reads as TGTGCCAGCAAGACAGTGAACACTGAAGCTTTCTTT. Its translation is CASKTVNTEAFF.

This clone was observed a few times. The chain couples TRBV7-8 to TRBJ1-1; D may be TRBD1 (5 bases). The germline V and J ends were trimmed by 7 bases and 3 bases, with 15 bases remaining between them. The germline CDR1 and CDR2 sequences are SGHVS and FQNEAQ. The CDR3 contains 14 residues. The CDR3 DNA sequence: TGTGCCAGCACCCTTTCGGGGCATTACACTGAAGCTTTCTTT. Amino acid sequence: CASTLSGHYTEAFF.

J is TRBJ2-4 and V is TRBV9; TRBD2 aligns across 7 bases. Trimming cost V 4 bases and J 3 bases; bases outside gene matches: 16. The CDR3 sequence is 18 residues long. CDR1 SGDLS and CDR2 YYNGEE come from the germline V gene. Here the CDR3 reads CASSTNTYTGGDKNIQYF. CDR3 bases: TGTGCCAGCAGCACCAACACCTACACGGGAGGAGACAAAAACATTCAGTACTTC. Based on the CDR3 plus reference TRBV9 and TRBJ2-4, the full variable domain is DSGVTQTPKHLITATGQRVTLRCSPRSGDLSVYWYQQSLDQGLQFLIQYYNGEERAKGNILERFSAQQFPDLHSELNLSSLELGDSALYFCASSTNTYTGGDKNIQYFGAGTRLSVL.

V and J are TRBV30 and TRBJ1-1, with 7 bases identical to TRBD1. Germline values: CDR1 GTSNPN, CDR2 SVGIG (reference sequence). With 1 base clipped from V and 5 bases from J, the junction kept 4 bases outside the gene matches. The CDR3 covers 13 residues. The CDR3 DNA follows: TGTGCCTGGAGTGGACAGGGAGGGACTGAAGCTTTCTTT. Its protein is CAWSGQGGTEAFF. Filled out from reference TRBV30 and TRBJ1-1, the complete variable domain reads SQTIHQWPATLVQPVGSPLSLECTVEGTSNPNLYWYRQAAGRGLQLLFYSVGIGQISSEVPQNLSASRPQDRQFILSSKKLLLSDSGFYLCAWSGQGGTEAFFGQGTRLTVV.

The genes are TRBV13 and TRBJ1-2; a possible D gene is TRBD1 (5 bases). This CDR3 is 16 amino acids long. Germline lookup yields CDR1 PRHDT and CDR2 FYEKMQ (reference sequence). V was pared by 7 bases and J by 0 bases, with 18 bases between. CDR3 sequence: CASTQGVSEANYGYTF. CDR3 sequence (DNA): TGTGCCAGCACCCAAGGGGTCAGCGAAGCTAACTATGGCTACACCTTC.

The V call is TRBV16, the J call TRBJ1-2; maybe TRBD1 (5 bases). With 4 bases removed from V and 1 base from J, the gap between germline ends came to 19 bases. From germline, CDR1 is KGHSY and CDR2 FQNENV. This CDR3 region has 17 residues. The CDR3 DNA is TGTGCCAGCAGCCCCCAAAGAGGGGCAGGGAGTAACTATGGCTACACCTTC. Protein: CASSPQRGAGSNYGYTF.

The chain has TRBV7-3 and TRBJ2-3; D may be TRBD1 (5 bases). V was shortened by 1 base and J by 6 bases, with 11 bases between the two germline ends. The CDR3 is made up of 14 amino acids. Germline CDR1 SGHTA, CDR2 FQGTGA. The CDR3 sequence: CASSLNKGKDTQYF. The CDR3 DNA reads as TGTGCCAGCAGCTTAAATAAGGGGAAGGATACGCAGTATTTT.

The chain combines TRBV5-1 with TRBJ1-4; no clear D. The CDR3 contains 12 residues. Germline lookup yields CDR1 SGHRS and CDR2 YFSETQ. The ends were cut back, 4 bases at V and 7 bases at J, with 8 bases in the middle. This CDR3 is CASSAVGEKLFF. Here the CDR3 DNA reads TGCGCCAGCAGCGCCGTAGGTGAAAAACTGTTTTTT.

The chain joins TRBV9 to TRBJ2-1; 8 bases are shared with TRBD2. The CDR3 spans 16 residues. With 4 bases clipped from V and 5 bases from J, the junction kept 11 bases outside the gene matches. Germline assignment: CDR1 SGDLS and CDR2 YYNGEE. The CDR3 spells CASSSPRGAANNEQFF. The CDR3 region has the DNA TGTGCCAGCAGCTCCCCGCGGGGGGCCGCGAACAATGAGCAGTTCTTC.

The chain recombines TRBV29-1 with TRBJ2-1; D unclear. The CDR3 covers 11 residues. Trimming pared 7 bases from V and 4 bases from J, leaving 8 bases between. In germline, CDR1 is SQVTM, CDR2 ANQGSEA. In nucleotides, the CDR3 is TGCAGCGGGGTCGCTTACAATGAGCAGTTCTTC. Encoded protein: CSGVAYNEQFF.